This T cell receptor beta chain was recovered during a study of blood T cell repertoires in COVID-19. Study-wide background: Researchers got acute and convalescent COVID-19 samples from the United States, Italy and Spain.

TCRdb's table, derived via immunoSEQ multiplex PCR, lists solely in-frame clones and lacks some. The sample shows more than 300,000 clones, around 83% of them seen only once. Per germline, CDR1 SGHRS and CDR2 YFSETQ. This CDR3 has 14 residues. V gave up 3 bases and J gave up 3 bases, with 12 bases separating them. The source is a woman aged 45-59 years who had recovered from COVID-19. V gene TRBV5-1 combines with J gene TRBJ1-2, with D maybe TRBD1 (6 bases). Sequenced: PBMCs or T cells enriched from blood (not recorded which). The CDR3 protein is CASSSAGADYGYTF. In DNA, the CDR3 is TGCGCCAGCAGCTCGGCGGGGGCGGACTATGGCTACACCTTC.